The clone carrying this TCR beta chain was picked up one time. This sample is drawn from a study of blood T cell repertoires in COVID-19. The overall study: Material from acute and convalescent COVID-19 was sourced from the United States, Italy and Spain. PBMCs, B-cell-depleted T cells, or T cells provided the cDNA or gDNA that made up the material.

J was trimmed by 3 bases and V by 2 bases; bases with no gene match: 1. Germline V gene data show CDR1 as MDHEN and CDR2 as SYDVKM. The CDR3 has 13 residues. Original methodology: Reference gene primer amplification in the assay estimated nucleated cell counts. The data were produced by immunoSEQ multiplex PCR, yet TCRdb's version contains in-frame clones alone and is incomplete. V and J calls plus clone size are reproduced from that table; the DNA served to infer D and trimming. The sample holds 89,000 or so clones, roughly 96% seen once. Sequencing input: peripheral blood. This clonotype originated in a human donor with active COVID-19. The donor label of this sample is uncertain. The chain carries TRBV28 and TRBJ2-7; 7 nucleotides align to TRBD1. CDR3: CASSLTGVYEQYF. CDR3 in DNA: TGTGCCAGCAGTTTAACAGGGGTCTACGAGCAGTACTTC.